What follows is one T cell receptor (beta chain) and its context. Libraries were prepared by immunoSEQ multiplex PCR; TCRdb keeps only in-frame clonotypes and omits some of them. The repertoire consists of 99,000 or so clones, with roughly 93% occurring once and the leading ten covering approximately 0.58%. The data originate from a study of siplizumab effects on memory and regulatory T cells. CDR3 length equals 15 residues. Germline CDR1 is SGHTA and CDR2 is FQGNSA. Trimming removed 1 base from V and 11 bases from J, with 15 bases in between. This TCR derives from a human donor in good health. V is TRBV7-2 and J is TRBJ1-6, with unresolved D. Sequencing input: Tregs sorted from blood. The CDR3 coding sequence is TGTGCCAGCAGCTTAGGGAGTGGACGTAGCGCACCCCTCCACTTT. Protein sequence: CASSLGSGRSAPLHF.